This passage covers 20 T cell receptor beta chains from one sample sequenced in a study of cytomegalovirus exposure and HLA in healthy donors (dated by TCRdb to 2016 to 2017). Library prep was done by the immunoSEQ multiplex PCR assay. For the multiplex PCR, a mixture combining 60 forward primers for TCR Vbeta segments and 13 reverse primers for TCR Jbeta segments was used. TCRdb provides this immuneACCESS table in a form limited to in-frame rearrangements. Some clones are lacking; in checked studies, under half of them reflect an unresolved V gene, and why the rest are absent is not known. This sample comprises approximately 150,000 clones, over 60% of them detected only once. The ten largest clones capture 3.1% of the sample. The sample was PBMCs. The receptors shown here come from a male donor in good health and CMV-seronegative.

The chain carries TRBV6-5 and TRBJ1-2, with D possibly TRBD1 on 6 matching bases. Trimming left V 1 base short and J 2 bases short, with 14 bases between. Per the germline V gene, CDR1 is MNHEY and CDR2 is SVGAGI. This CDR3 comprises 16 residues. CDR3 nucleotides: TGTGCCAGCAGTTACTTGTCAGGGGACCCCAACTATGGCTACACCTTC. This encodes CASSYLSGDPNYGYTF.

V and J are TRBV29-1 and TRBJ2-5; D is ambiguous. Gene TRBJ2-7 matches the end of the DNA better, so the J call may be wrong. The CDR3 totals 13 residues. Germline values: CDR1 SQVTM, CDR2 ANQGSEA. DNA for the CDR3: TGCAGCGTCCTACTACCTGGCTCCTACGAGCAGTACTTC. This sequence encodes CSVLLPGSYEQYF.

The chain combines TRBV4-2 with TRBJ2-3, with 10 bases aligning to TRBD2. Germline V gene lookup returns CDR1 LGHNA and CDR2 YNFKEQ. V dropped 1 base and J dropped 7; count of bases not matched to a gene: 8. The CDR3 has 16 amino acids. In nucleotides, the CDR3 is TGTGCCAGCAGCCAAGCAGGGACTAGCGTGGGGAATACGCAGTATTTT. Encoded protein: CASSQAGTSVGNTQYF.

This clone was recorded once. V gene TRBV6-6 combines with J gene TRBJ2-5, with no clear D. The end of the DNA aligns better with TRBJ2-7, so the J call may be wrong. The germline CDR1 and CDR2 sequences are MNHNY and SVGAGI (reference sequence). The CDR3 contains 12 residues. The CDR3: CASSSTPYEQYF. The CDR3 DNA reads TGTGCCAGCAGTTCGACACCCTACGAGCAGTACTTC.

This chain connects TRBV2 to TRBJ2-1; a weak D match, TRBD2 (6 bases). CDR1 and CDR2 from the germline V gene are SNHLY and FYNNEI. CDR3 length: 14 amino acids. The V end was cut by 1 base, the J end by 6 bases, with 10 bases between. For the CDR3, the DNA is TGTGCCAGCAGTGAAGGGTGGGGAGGCAATGAGCAGTTCTTC. This sequence encodes CASSEGWGGNEQFF.

A few counts support this clone. J is TRBJ2-5 and V is TRBV19; D is unresolved. The CDR3 extends over 15 amino acids. The germline V gene encodes CDR1 LNHDA and CDR2 SQIVND (reference sequence). V gave up 3 bases and J gave up 3 bases, with 14 bases separating them. In nucleotides, the CDR3 is TGTGCCAGTAGTATTTCCCCAGGAAGTAAAGAGACCCAGTACTTC. Translation: CASSISPGSKETQYF.

Here the CDR3 reads CASSTSYEQYF. DNA of the CDR3: TGTGCCAGCAGTACTTCCTACGAGCAGTACTTC. The chain links TRBV28 to TRBJ2-7, with D unclear. The CDR3 loop spans 11 amino acids. From germline, CDR1 is MDHEN and CDR2 SYDVKM. Trimming removed 5 bases from V and 1 base from J, with 3 bases in between.

To note about this clone: One end of the junction does not line up with germline, which may come from a read error. This sequence joins TRBV7-9 and TRBJ1-3; 7 nucleotides agree with TRBD1. This CDR3 spans 15 amino acids. CDR1 is SEHNR, CDR2 FQNEAQ, per germline (reference sequence). CDR3 nucleotides: TGTTCCAGCAGCTTAAACGACAGGGAGGGAAACACCATATATTTT. Encoded protein: CSSSLNDREGNTIYF.

The chain carries TRBV5-1 and TRBJ2-7, with 8 bases matching TRBD1. This CDR3 is 15 amino acids long. Germline V gene sequence: CDR1 SGHRS, CDR2 YFSETQ. J lost 6 bases, V lost 2 bases, and 10 bases had no gene match. The CDR3 spells CASSFFGQGATEQYF. The CDR3 nucleotides read TGCGCCAGCAGCTTCTTTGGGCAGGGGGCGACCGAGCAGTACTTC.

The chain couples TRBV7-2 to TRBJ2-3; D is undetermined. V was shortened by 3 bases and J by 1 base, with 5 bases between the two germline ends. CDR1 is SGHTA, CDR2 FQGNSA, per germline. This CDR3 has 13 amino acids. CDR3 loop: CASSFEGTDTQYF. Written as DNA, the CDR3 is TGTGCCAGCAGCTTTGAGGGCACAGATACGCAGTATTTT.

The genes are TRBV21-1 and TRBJ2-5; TRBD1, as called in the table, went unchecked against the DNA. TRBV21-1 is deemed a pseudogene. The CDR3 spans 13 residues. As DNA, the CDR3 is TGTGCCAGCAAACCGGGACACCTAAAGACCCAGTACTTC. This encodes CASKPGHLKTQYF.

The chain couples TRBV15 to TRBJ2-5; 10 bases line up with TRBD1. TRBJ2-7 matches the DNA end more closely, so the J call is doubtful. Per germline, CDR1 LNHNV and CDR2 YYDKDF (reference sequence). This CDR3 is built from 15 residues. CDR3 loop: CATSKPGTGAYEQYF. CDR3 DNA: TGTGCCACCAGCAAACCCGGGACAGGGGCCTACGAGCAGTACTTC.

The chain recombines TRBV5-6 with TRBJ1-1; 7 nucleotides agree with TRBD1. Germline CDR1 SGHDT, CDR2 YYEEEE. The CDR3 has 15 amino acids. V was pared by 2 bases and J by 4 bases, with 8 bases of the junction left unmatched. The CDR3 DNA reads as TGTGCCAGCAGCTTAACGACAGGGTTCGGCACTGAAGCTTTCTTT. Encoded protein: CASSLTTGFGTEAFF.

The chain employs TRBV5-6 and TRBJ2-7; the D is unclear. Germline CDR1 is SGHDT and CDR2 is YYEEEE. The CDR3 is 12 amino acids. V was trimmed by 5 bases and J by 2 bases, leaving 8 bases between them. CDR3 region: CASSRSTYEQYF. The CDR3 DNA follows: TGTGCCAGCAGTCGTAGTACCTACGAGCAGTACTTC.

This clone was recorded a few times. The chain has TRBV9 and TRBJ1-1; TRBD1 matches 8 bases. Germline V CDR1 and CDR2: SGDLS, YYNGEE. There are 16 residues in the CDR3. The ends lost 0 bases at V and 0 bases at J; junction bases unmatched: 4. CDR3 region: CASSVEGTGVNTEAFF. The CDR3 nucleotides are TGTGCCAGCAGCGTAGAAGGGACAGGAGTGAACACTGAAGCTTTCTTT.

The chain recombines TRBV4-1 with TRBJ2-2; 11 bases are shared with TRBD2. Germline V lookup: CDR1 MGHRA, CDR2 YSYEKL. The CDR3 sequence is 15 residues long. V shed 1 base, J shed 5 bases, and the junction held 0 bases outside the gene matches. The CDR3 sequence is CASSQGLAGTGELFF. CDR3 nucleotides: TGCGCCAGCAGCCAAGGACTAGCGGGAACCGGGGAGCTGTTTTTT.

The chain has TRBV29-1 and TRBJ2-3; 8 positions match TRBD1. Germline trimming cut 3 bases from V and 3 bases from J; bases unmatched to any gene: 8. Germline assignment: CDR1 SQVTM and CDR2 ANQGSEA. There are 15 residues in the CDR3. The CDR3 region is CSVDGDRGPTDTQYF. In nucleotides, the CDR3 is TGCAGCGTTGATGGAGACAGGGGTCCGACAGATACGCAGTATTTT.

This chain links TRBV7-2 with TRBJ2-7; TRBD1 agrees at 9 bases. The CDR3 has 17 amino acids. V trimming: 5 bases; J trimming: 0 bases; junction bases outside the gene matches: 11. Looked up from germline, CDR1 is SGHTA and CDR2 is FQGNSA. The CDR3 sequence is CASSGGTGFGFSYEQYF. CDR3 DNA: TGTGCCAGCAGCGGCGGGACAGGGTTTGGCTTCTCCTACGAGCAGTACTTC.

J is TRBJ2-6 and V is TRBV6-5, with a tentative D call TRBD2 (5 bases). CDR3 size: 13 residues. CDR1 is MNHEY, CDR2 SVGAGI, per germline. V shed 6 bases and J shed 12 bases, with 15 bases lying between them. CDR3 region: CASRHDGETVLTF. CDR3 nucleotides: TGTGCCAGCAGACACGACGGGGAGACCGTCCTGACTTTC.

The chain combines TRBV5-4 with TRBJ2-7, with TRBD1 identical over 7 bases. V gave up 4 bases and J gave up 3 bases; unmatched junction bases: 7. The CDR3 contains 14 residues. In germline, CDR1 is SGHNT, CDR2 YYREEE (reference sequence). The CDR3 DNA reads TGTGCCAGCAGCGAACAGGGGATCGACTACGAGCAGTACTTC. This codes for CASSEQGIDYEQYF.